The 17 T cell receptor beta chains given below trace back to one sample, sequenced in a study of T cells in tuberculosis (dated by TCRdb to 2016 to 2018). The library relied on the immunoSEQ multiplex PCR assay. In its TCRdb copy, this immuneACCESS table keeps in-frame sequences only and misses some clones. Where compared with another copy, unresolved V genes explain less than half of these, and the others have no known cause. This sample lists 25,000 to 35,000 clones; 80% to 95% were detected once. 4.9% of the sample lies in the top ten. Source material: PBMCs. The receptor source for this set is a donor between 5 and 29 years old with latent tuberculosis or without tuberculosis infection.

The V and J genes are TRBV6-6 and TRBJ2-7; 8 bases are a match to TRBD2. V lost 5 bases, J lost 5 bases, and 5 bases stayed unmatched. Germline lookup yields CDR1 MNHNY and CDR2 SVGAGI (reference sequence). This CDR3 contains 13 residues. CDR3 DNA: TGTGCCAGCAGTCCCGGGGGGGCCCACGAGCAGTACTTC. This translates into CASSPGGAHEQYF.

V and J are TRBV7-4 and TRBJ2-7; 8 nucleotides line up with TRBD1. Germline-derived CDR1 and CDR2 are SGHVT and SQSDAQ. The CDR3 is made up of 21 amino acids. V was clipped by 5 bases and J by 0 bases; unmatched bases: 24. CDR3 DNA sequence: TGTGCCAGCAGCCTCGTTACCTCCGCCGCCCCCAGGGGGCGCCCCTCCTACGAGCAGTACTTC. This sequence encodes CASSLVTSAAPRGRPSYEQYF.

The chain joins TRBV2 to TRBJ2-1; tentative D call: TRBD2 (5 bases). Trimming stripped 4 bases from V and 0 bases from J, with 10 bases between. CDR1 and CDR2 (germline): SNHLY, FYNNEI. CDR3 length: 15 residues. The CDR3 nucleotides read TGTGCCAGCAGTGCTGAGCGGAGCTCCTACAATGAGCAGTTCTTC. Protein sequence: CASSAERSSYNEQFF.

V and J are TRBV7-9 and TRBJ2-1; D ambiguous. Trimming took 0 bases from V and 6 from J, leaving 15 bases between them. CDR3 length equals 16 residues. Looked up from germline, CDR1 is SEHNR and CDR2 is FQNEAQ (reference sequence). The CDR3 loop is CASSLAVTQPLNEQFF. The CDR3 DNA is TGTGCCAGCAGCTTAGCGGTGACACAACCTCTCAATGAGCAGTTCTTC.

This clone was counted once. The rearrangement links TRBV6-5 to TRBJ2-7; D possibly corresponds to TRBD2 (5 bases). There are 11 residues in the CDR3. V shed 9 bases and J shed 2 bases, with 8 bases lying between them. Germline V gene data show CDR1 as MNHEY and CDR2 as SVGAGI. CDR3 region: CASSGTYEQYF. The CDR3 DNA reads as TGTGCCAGTTCCGGGACCTACGAGCAGTACTTC.

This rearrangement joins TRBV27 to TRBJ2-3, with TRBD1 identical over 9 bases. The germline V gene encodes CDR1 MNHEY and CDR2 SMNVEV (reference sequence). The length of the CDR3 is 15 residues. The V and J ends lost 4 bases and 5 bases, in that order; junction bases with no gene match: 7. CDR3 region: CASSSGTGKRDTQYF. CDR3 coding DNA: TGTGCCAGCAGTTCTGGGACAGGGAAAAGAGATACGCAGTATTTT.

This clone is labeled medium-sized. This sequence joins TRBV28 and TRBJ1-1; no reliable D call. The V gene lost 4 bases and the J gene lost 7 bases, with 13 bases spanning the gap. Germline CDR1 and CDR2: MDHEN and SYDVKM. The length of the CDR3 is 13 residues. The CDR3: CASSSTPGSEAFF. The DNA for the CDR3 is TGTGCCAGCAGTTCCACGCCCGGGAGTGAAGCTTTCTTT.

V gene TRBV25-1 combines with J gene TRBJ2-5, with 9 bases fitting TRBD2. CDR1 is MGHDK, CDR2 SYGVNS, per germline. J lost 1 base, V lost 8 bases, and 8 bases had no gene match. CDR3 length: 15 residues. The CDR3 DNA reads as TGTGCCAGCTGGGGGCTAGCGGGGATCCAAGAGACCCAGTACTTC. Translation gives CASWGLAGIQETQYF.

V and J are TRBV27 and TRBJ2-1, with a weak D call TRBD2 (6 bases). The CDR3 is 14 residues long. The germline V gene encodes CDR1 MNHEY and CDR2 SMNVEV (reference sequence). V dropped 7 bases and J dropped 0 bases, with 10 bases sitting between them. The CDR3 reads CASKVAASYNEQFF. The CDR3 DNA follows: TGTGCCAGCAAGGTAGCGGCCTCCTACAATGAGCAGTTCTTC.

CDR3 residues: CASSHPGGEAFF. CDR3 DNA sequence: TGTGCCAGCAGCCACCCGGGGGGTGAAGCTTTCTTT. This rearrangement joins TRBV11-3 to TRBJ1-1, with a possible D match to TRBD1 (5 bases). Germline V gene data show CDR1 as SGHNT and CDR2 as YENEEA. V lost 5 bases and J lost 7, with 11 bases in between. The CDR3 contains 12 residues.

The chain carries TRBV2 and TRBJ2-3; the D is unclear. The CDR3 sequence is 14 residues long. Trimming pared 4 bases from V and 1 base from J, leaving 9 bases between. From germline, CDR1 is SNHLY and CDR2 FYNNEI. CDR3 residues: CASSVVRGTDTQYF. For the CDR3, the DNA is TGTGCCAGCAGTGTCGTACGGGGCACAGATACGCAGTATTTT.

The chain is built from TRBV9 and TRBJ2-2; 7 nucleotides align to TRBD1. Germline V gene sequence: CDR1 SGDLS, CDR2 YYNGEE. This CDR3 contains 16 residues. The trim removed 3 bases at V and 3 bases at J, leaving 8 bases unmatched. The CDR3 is CASSDTGTEYTGELFF. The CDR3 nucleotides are TGTGCCAGCAGCGATACGGGGACAGAATACACCGGGGAGCTGTTTTTT. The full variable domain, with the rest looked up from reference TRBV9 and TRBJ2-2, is DSGVTQTPKHLITATGQRVTLRCSPRSGDLSVYWYQQSLDQGLQFLIQYYNGEERAKGNILERFSAQQFPDLHSELNLSSLELGDSALYFCASSDTGTEYTGELFFGEGSRLTVL.

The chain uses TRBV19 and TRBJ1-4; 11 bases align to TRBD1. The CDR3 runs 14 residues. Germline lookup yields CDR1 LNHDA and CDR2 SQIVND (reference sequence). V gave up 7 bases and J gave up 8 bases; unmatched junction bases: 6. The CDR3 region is CASKRTGGDEKLFF. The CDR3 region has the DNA TGTGCCAGTAAAAGGACAGGGGGCGACGAAAAACTGTTTTTT.

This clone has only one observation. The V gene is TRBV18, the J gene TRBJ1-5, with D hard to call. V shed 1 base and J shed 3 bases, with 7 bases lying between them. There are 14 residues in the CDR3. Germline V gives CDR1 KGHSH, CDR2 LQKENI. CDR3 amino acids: CASSPQQSNQPQHF. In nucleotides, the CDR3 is TGTGCCAGCTCACCACAACAGTCCAATCAGCCCCAGCATTTT. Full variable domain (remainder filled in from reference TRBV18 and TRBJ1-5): NAGVMQNPRHLVRRRGQEARLRCSPMKGHSHVYWYRQLPEEGLKFMVYLQKENIIDESGMPKERFSAEFPKEGPSILRIQQVVRGDSAAYFCASSPQQSNQPQHFGDGTRLSIL.

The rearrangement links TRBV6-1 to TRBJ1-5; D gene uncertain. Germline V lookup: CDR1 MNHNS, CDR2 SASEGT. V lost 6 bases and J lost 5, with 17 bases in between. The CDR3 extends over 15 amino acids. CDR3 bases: TGTGCCAGCAGACTTTACCCGAGGAGTGATCAGCCCCAGCATTTT. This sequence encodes CASRLYPRSDQPQHF.

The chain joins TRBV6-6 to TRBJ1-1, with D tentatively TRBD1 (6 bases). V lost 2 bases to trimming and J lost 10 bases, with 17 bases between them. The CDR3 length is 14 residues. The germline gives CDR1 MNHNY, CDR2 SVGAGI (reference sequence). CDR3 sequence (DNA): TGTGCCAGCAGTTACAGGCCGGGACAACAGCGAGCTTTCTTT. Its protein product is CASSYRPGQQRAFF.

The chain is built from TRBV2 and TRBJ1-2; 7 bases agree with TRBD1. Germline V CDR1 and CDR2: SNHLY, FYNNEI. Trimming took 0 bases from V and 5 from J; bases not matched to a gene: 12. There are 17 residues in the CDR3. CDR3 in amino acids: CASSEAGSGGLFYGYTF. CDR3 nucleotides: TGTGCCAGCAGTGAAGCGGGGTCAGGGGGACTCTTTTATGGCTACACCTTC.